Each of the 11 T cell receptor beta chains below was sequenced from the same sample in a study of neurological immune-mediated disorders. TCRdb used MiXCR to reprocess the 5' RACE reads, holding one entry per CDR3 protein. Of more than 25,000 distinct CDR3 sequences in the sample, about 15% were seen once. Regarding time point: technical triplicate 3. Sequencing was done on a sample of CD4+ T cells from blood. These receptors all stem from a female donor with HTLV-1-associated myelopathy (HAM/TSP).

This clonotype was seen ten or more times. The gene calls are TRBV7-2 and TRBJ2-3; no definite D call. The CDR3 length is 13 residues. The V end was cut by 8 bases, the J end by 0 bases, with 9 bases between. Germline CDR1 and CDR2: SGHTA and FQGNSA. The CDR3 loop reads CASRIASTDTQYF. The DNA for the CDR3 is TGTGCCAGCCGGATAGCCAGCACAGATACGCAGTATTTT.

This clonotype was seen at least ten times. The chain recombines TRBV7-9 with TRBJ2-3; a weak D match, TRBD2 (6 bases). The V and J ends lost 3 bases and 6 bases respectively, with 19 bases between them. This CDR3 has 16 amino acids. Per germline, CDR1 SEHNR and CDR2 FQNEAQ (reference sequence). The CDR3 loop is CASSFTWAAGNDTQYF. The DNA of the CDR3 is TGTGCCAGCAGCTTCACCTGGGCCGCGGGGAATGATACGCAGTATTTT. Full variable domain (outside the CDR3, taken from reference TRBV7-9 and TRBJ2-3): DTGVSQNPRHKITKRGQNVTFRCDPISEHNRLYWYRQTLGQGPEFLTYFQNEAQLEKSRLLSDRFSAERPKGSFSTLEIQRTEQGDSAMYLCASSFTWAAGNDTQYFGPGTRLTVL.

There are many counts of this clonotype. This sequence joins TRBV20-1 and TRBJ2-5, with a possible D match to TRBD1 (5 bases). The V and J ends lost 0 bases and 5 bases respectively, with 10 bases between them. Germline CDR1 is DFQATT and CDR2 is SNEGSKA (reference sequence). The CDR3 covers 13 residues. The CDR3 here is CSARDRVEETQYF. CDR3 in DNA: TGCAGTGCTAGAGACAGGGTTGAGGAGACCCAGTACTTC.

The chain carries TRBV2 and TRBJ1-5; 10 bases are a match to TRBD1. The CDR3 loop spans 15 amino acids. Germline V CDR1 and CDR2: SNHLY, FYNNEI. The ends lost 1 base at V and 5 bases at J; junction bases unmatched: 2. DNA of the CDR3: TGTGCCAGCAGTGAAGAAGGGACAGGGGATCAGCCCCAGCATTTT. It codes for CASSEEGTGDQPQHF.

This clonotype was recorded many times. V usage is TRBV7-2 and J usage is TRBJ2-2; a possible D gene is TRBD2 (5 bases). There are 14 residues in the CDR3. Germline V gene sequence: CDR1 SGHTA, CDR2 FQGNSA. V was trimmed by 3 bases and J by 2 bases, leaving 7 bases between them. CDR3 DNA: TGTGCCAGCAGCTTTAGGACTAACACCGGGGAGCTGTTTTTT. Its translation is CASSFRTNTGELFF.

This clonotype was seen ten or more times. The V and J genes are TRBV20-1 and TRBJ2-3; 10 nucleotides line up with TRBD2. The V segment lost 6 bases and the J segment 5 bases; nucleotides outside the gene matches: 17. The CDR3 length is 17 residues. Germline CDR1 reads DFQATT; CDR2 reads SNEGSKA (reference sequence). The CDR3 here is CSASPGGSSGREDTQYF. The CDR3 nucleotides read TGCAGTGCCTCCCCGGGAGGGTCTAGCGGGAGAGAAGATACGCAGTATTTT.

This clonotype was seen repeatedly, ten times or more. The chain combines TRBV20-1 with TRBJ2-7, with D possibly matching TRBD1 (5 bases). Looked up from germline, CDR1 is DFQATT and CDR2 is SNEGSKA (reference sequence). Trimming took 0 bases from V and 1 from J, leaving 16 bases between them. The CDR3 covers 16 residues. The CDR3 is CSARDPSTGDSYEQYF. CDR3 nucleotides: TGCAGTGCTAGAGATCCCTCCACAGGTGATTCCTACGAGCAGTACTTC.

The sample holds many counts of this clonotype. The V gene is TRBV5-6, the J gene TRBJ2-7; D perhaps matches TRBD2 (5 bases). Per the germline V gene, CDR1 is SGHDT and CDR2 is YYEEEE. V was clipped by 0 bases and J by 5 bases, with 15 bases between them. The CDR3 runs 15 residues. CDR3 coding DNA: TGTGCCAGCAGCTTGGGCATGGGGAGAGAAAACGAGCAGTACTTC. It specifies CASSLGMGRENEQYF. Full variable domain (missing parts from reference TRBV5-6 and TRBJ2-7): DAGVTQSPTHLIKTRGQQVTLRCSPKSGHDTVSWYQQALGQGPQFIFQYYEEEERQRGNFPDRFSGHQFPNYSSELNVNALLLGDSALYLCASSLGMGRENEQYFGPGTRLTVT.

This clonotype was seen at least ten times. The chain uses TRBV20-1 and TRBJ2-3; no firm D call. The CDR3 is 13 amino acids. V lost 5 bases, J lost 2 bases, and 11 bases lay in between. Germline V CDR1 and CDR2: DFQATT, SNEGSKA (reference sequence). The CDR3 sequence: CSAVRDHTDTQYF. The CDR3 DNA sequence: TGCAGTGCTGTTCGTGACCACACAGATACGCAGTATTTT.

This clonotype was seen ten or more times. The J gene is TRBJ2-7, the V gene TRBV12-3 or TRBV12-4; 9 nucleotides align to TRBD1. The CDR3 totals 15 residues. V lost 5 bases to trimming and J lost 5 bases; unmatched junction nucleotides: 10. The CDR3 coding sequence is TGTGCCAGCAGTACTCGACAGGGGGGGTTCAACGAGCAGTACTTC. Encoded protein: CASSTRQGGFNEQYF.

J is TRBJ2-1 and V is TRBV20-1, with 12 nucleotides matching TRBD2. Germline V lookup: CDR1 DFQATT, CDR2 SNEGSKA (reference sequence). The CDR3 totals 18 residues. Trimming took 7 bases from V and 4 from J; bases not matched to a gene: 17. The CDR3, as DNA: TGCAGTGGAGTACTAGCGGGGGGACCGGTTGGGGTTTACAATGAGCAGTTCTTC. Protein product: CSGVLAGGPVGVYNEQFF.